The 18 T cell receptor beta chains presented below share a single source sample, sequenced in a study of T cell changes during pregnancy in multiple sclerosis. Only in-frame clones appear in the TCRdb table, and some are missing; sequencing was by immunoSEQ multiplex PCR. Here the sample spans 50,000 to 75,000 clones, about 93% being singletons. The sample here was CD8+ T cells from peripheral blood mononuclear cells, taken in the third trimester of pregnancy. The receptors stem from a female donor with multiple sclerosis, enrolled in a pregnancy study.

The gene calls are TRBV7-3 and TRBJ1-5; possible D gene TRBD1, 6 bases. The ends were cut back, 2 bases at V and 5 bases at J, with 10 bases in the middle. The CDR3 totals 14 residues. Germline V gene sequence: CDR1 SGHTA, CDR2 FQGTGA. The CDR3 DNA sequence: TGTGCCAGCAGCTTAGGGGGCGGCCATCAGCCCCAGCATTTT. Translation: CASSLGGGHQPQHF. Combining the CDR3 with reference TRBV7-3 and TRBJ1-5 gives the whole variable domain GAGVSQTPSNKVTEKGKYVELRCDPISGHTALYWYRQSLGQGPEFLIYFQGTGAADDSGLPNDRFFAVRPEGSVSTLKIQRTERGDSAVYLCASSLGGGHQPQHFGDGTRLSIL.

This clone has a single count. The chain recombines TRBV5-1 with TRBJ1-1; D call uncertain. Trimming left V 2 bases short and J 1 base short, with 6 bases between. Germline assignment: CDR1 SGHRS and CDR2 YFSETQ. The CDR3 is 13 amino acids. CDR3 DNA: TGCGCCAGCAGCTTAAACAGGAACACTGAAGCTTTCTTT. Its translation is CASSLNRNTEAFF.

The chain couples TRBV6-1 to TRBJ1-1, with D maybe TRBD1 (5 bases). Germline V lookup: CDR1 MNHNS, CDR2 SASEGT. Trimming stripped 1 base from V and 3 bases from J, with 9 bases between. The CDR3 has 14 residues. The DNA of the CDR3 is TGTGCCAGCAGTGAAGGAGGGGACTACACTGAAGCTTTCTTT. This gives the protein CASSEGGDYTEAFF.

The chain joins TRBV30 to TRBJ1-1; D gene uncertain. The V end was cut by 8 bases, the J end by 1 base, with 14 bases between. The V gene's germline CDR1 is GTSNPN and CDR2 SVGIG (reference sequence). The CDR3 has 13 residues. DNA of the CDR3: TGTGCCCGTCAGGTGGCGGGGAACACTGAAGCTTTCTTT. Amino acids: CARQVAGNTEAFF.

The genes are TRBV19 and TRBJ2-1; 9 bases fit TRBD2. This CDR3 comprises 14 residues. Germline V gives CDR1 LNHDA, CDR2 SQIVND (reference sequence). The ends lost 5 bases at V and 7 bases at J; junction bases unmatched: 6. In nucleotides, the CDR3 is TGTGCCAGTAGTTGGTCTAGCGGGACGAATGAGCAGTTCTTC. Its translation is CASSWSSGTNEQFF. Full variable domain (missing parts from reference TRBV19 and TRBJ2-1): DGGITQSPKYLFRKEGQNVTLSCEQNLNHDAMYWYRQDPGQGLRLIYYSQIVNDFQKGDIAEGYSVSREKKESFPLTVTSAQKNPTAFYLCASSWSSGTNEQFFGPGTRLTVL.

The genes are TRBV30 and TRBJ2-7; D is possibly TRBD1 (6 bases). This CDR3 has 15 amino acids. The germline V and J ends were trimmed by 4 bases and 2 bases, with 18 bases remaining between them. Germline V gene lookup returns CDR1 GTSNPN and CDR2 SVGIG (reference sequence). CDR3 loop: CAWTSRLDSAYEQYF. The CDR3 bases are TGTGCCTGGACCTCACGACTGGACAGCGCCTACGAGCAGTACTTC.

The chain joins TRBV7-6 to TRBJ2-1, with D possibly matching TRBD2 (6 bases). The CDR3 spans 19 residues. The V end was cut by 4 bases, the J end by 5 bases, with 27 bases between. Germline CDR1 and CDR2: SGHVS and FNYEAQ. The CDR3 bases are TGTGCCAGCAGCTCCAAAGGTCCCGCGGGACCGAGAAATCACAATGAGCAGTTCTTC. This codes for CASSSKGPAGPRNHNEQFF. The full variable domain, rest sourced from reference TRBV7-6 and TRBJ2-1, is GAGVSQSPRYKVTKRGQDVALRCDPISGHVSLYWYRQALGQGPEFLTYFNYEAQQDKSGLPNDRFSAERPEGSISTLTIQRTEQRDSAMYRCASSSKGPAGPRNHNEQFFGPGTRLTVL.

This rearrangement joins TRBV6-5 to TRBJ1-2, with 7 bases that match TRBD1. The V and J ends lost 0 bases and 6 bases, in that order; junction bases with no gene match: 4. Germline V gene sequence: CDR1 MNHEY, CDR2 SVGAGI. The CDR3 length is 14 residues. CDR3 sequence (DNA): TGTGCCAGCAGTTACTCGACGACAGGGAATGGCTACACCTTC. Encoded protein: CASSYSTTGNGYTF.

This chain links TRBV27 with TRBJ2-2; 8 positions match TRBD2. This CDR3 has 16 residues. The germline V gene has CDR1 MNHEY and CDR2 SMNVEV (reference sequence). The trim removed 0 bases at V and 7 bases at J, leaving 7 bases unmatched. The CDR3 DNA reads TGTGCCAGCAGTTTATCGGGGGGCGGGGGGATCGGGGAGCTGTTTTTT. Translation gives CASSLSGGGGIGELFF.

The table lists this clone with a few counts. The rearrangement uses TRBV27 and TRBJ1-1, with TRBD1 matching over 7 bases. The CDR3 totals 15 residues. The ends lost 5 bases at V and 0 bases at J; junction bases unmatched: 6. Germline values: CDR1 MNHEY, CDR2 SMNVEV (reference sequence). The CDR3 DNA reads TGTGCCAGCAGTCCCCGCACAGGGGTGAACACTGAAGCTTTCTTT. Translated: CASSPRTGVNTEAFF.

The CDR3 is CASSLAVADYEQYF. DNA of the CDR3: TGCGCCAGCAGCTTGGCGGTAGCAGACTACGAGCAGTACTTC. This chain joins TRBV5-1 and TRBJ2-7, with D unresolved. The CDR3 length is 14 residues. Per germline, CDR1 SGHRS and CDR2 YFSETQ. With 0 bases removed from V and 3 bases from J, the gap between germline ends came to 10 bases.

The CDR3 DNA follows: TGCGCCAGCAGCCCCGAATCGGAGAACTCCAATGAAAAACTGTTTTTT. As protein: CASSPESENSNEKLFF. This chain links TRBV4-1 with TRBJ1-4; unclear D gene. CDR1 and CDR2 from the germline V gene are MGHRA and YSYEKL. The CDR3 is 16 residues long. The V end lost 4 bases, the J end lost 5 bases, and 17 bases lay between the germline ends.

V is TRBV14 and J is TRBJ2-1, with 13 nucleotides matching TRBD2. CDR1 and CDR2 from the germline V gene are SGHDN and FVKESK. This CDR3 spans 18 amino acids. V shed 0 bases and J 1 base; nucleotides not matched to a gene: 3. DNA for the CDR3: TGTGCCAGCAGCCAAGAAGGACTAGCGGGAGTTTCCTACAATGAGCAGTTCTTC. Protein sequence: CASSQEGLAGVSYNEQFF.

The chain couples TRBV11-2 to TRBJ2-7; D is unresolved. V was trimmed by 1 base and J by 7 bases, leaving 17 bases between them. This CDR3 has 15 amino acids. Germline-derived CDR1 and CDR2 are SGHAT and FQNNGV. The CDR3 here is CASSLGALPLEEQYF. The CDR3 nucleotides are TGTGCCAGCAGCTTAGGAGCGCTCCCGCTTGAAGAGCAGTACTTC.

V and J are TRBV4-2 and TRBJ2-3; TRBD2 might be the D (5 bases). Trimming left V 0 bases short and J 0 bases short, with 13 bases between. The V gene's germline CDR1 is LGHNA and CDR2 YNFKEQ. The CDR3 runs 17 residues. Here the CDR3 DNA reads TGTGCCAGCAGCCAAGAGGAGGTCCTGGGGAGCACAGATACGCAGTATTTT. It translates to CASSQEEVLGSTDTQYF.

The chain couples TRBV6-5 to TRBJ2-1; D possibly corresponds to TRBD2 (5 bases). The CDR3 covers 14 residues. V was cut by 2 bases and J by 9 bases, with 14 bases left in between. Germline loops: CDR1 MNHEY, CDR2 SVGAGI. The CDR3 protein is CASSYSGRSGEQFF. The CDR3 nucleotides read TGTGCCAGCAGTTACAGCGGAAGGTCCGGTGAGCAGTTCTTC.

With respect to this clone: At the DNA level, this CDR3 is encoded by other sequences in the same sample as well. The chain uses TRBV4-1 and TRBJ1-1, with D perhaps TRBD1 (5 bases). V dropped 0 bases and J dropped 0 bases, with 8 bases sitting between them. The CDR3 sequence is 15 residues long. Germline V gives CDR1 MGHRA, CDR2 YSYEKL. CDR3 sequence: CASSQEPGVNTEAFF. CDR3 DNA: TGCGCCAGCAGCCAAGAACCGGGGGTGAACACTGAAGCTTTCTTT.

The chain couples TRBV27 to TRBJ2-7; unclear D gene. The CDR3 is 13 amino acids. V lost 6 bases and J lost 3, with 12 bases in between. CDR1 and CDR2 from the germline V gene are MNHEY and SMNVEV (reference sequence). DNA for the CDR3: TGTGCCAGCAGCTTCATGCAGGACTACGAGCAGTACTTC. It codes for CASSFMQDYEQYF.